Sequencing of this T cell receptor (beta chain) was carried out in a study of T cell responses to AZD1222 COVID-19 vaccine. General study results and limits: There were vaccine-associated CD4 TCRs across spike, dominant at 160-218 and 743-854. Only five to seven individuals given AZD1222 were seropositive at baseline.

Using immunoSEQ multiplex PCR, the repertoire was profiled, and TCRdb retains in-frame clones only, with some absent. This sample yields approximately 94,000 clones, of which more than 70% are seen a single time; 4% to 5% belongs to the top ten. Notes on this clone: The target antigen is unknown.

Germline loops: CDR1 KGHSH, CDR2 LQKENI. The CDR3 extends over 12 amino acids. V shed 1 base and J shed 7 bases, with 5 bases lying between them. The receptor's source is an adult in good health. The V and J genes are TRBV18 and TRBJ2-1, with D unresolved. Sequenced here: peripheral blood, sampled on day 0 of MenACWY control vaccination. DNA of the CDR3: TGTGCCAGCTCACCACAGGAAAATGAGCAGTTCTTC. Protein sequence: CASSPQENEQFF.